This entry describes one T cell receptor (beta chain). Its antigen is unidentified. With 1 base clipped from V and 5 bases from J, the junction kept 11 bases outside the gene matches. The CDR3 has 16 amino acids. Germline V gene sequence: CDR1 SGHDT, CDR2 YYEEEE. The record originates from a study of shared clonotypes between healthy human individuals. Study-level background: Per donor, CD8 memory used one plate, CD8 naive used two, CD4 memory used three and CD4 naive used three.

The naive CD8 population came from CD45RO-negative cells selected for CCR7, without terminally differentiated effector memory CD45RA+ cells. This table comes from immunoSEQ multiplex PCR, and its TCRdb copy is limited to in-frame clones, with some not included. The table includes around 2,000,000 clones, 90% to 95% detected once. Study-wide points: The low donor count limited represented genetic and exposure-history diversity.

V is TRBV5-6 and J is TRBJ2-5; 7 nucleotides agree with TRBD1. Material for sequencing was naive CD8+ T cells from PBMCs. This receptor was identified in a man younger than 35 in good health. Some clones in this sample may be carry-over from other donors' samples. The CDR3: CASSLSRDSLMETQYF. For the CDR3, the DNA is TGTGCCAGCAGCTTGAGCCGGGACAGCCTTATGGAGACCCAGTACTTC. Full variable domain (missing parts from reference TRBV5-6 and TRBJ2-5): DAGVTQSPTHLIKTRGQQVTLRCSPKSGHDTVSWYQQALGQGPQFIFQYYEEEERQRGNFPDRFSGHQFPNYSSELNVNALLLGDSALYLCASSLSRDSLMETQYFGPGTRLLVL.